This T cell receptor beta chain was sequenced in a study of T cell responses to AZD1222 COVID-19 vaccine. Findings and limits, study-wide: Compared with day 0, the breadth and depth of the Spike-specific TCR repertoire rose significantly after two doses of AZD1222. Within unmutated variant regions lay the reported targets of nearly half of spike-specific TCRs. Vaccine-associated CD4 TCRs ranged over spike, dominating at 160-218 and 743-854. Among those given AZD1222, only six were seropositive at baseline.

The CDR3 sequence is 12 residues long. Germline V gene data show CDR1 as LNHDA and CDR2 as SQIVND (reference sequence). V gave up 5 bases and J gave up 6 bases, with 10 bases separating them. This table comes from immunoSEQ multiplex PCR, and its TCRdb copy is limited to in-frame clones, with some not included. The table records just under 95,000 clones, under 90% of them present only once. A remark on this clone: The antigen remains undetermined.

The sample was peripheral blood, taken on day 0 of AZD1222 vaccination. The chain has TRBV19 and TRBJ1-1; D gene unclear. The receptor was isolated from an adult in good health. The CDR3 DNA is TGTGCCAGTAGTGGCCATCTAGCTGAAGCTTTCTTT. The encoded protein is CASSGHLAEAFF.